This entry describes one TCR beta chain. V dropped 4 bases and J dropped 7; count of bases not matched to a gene: 9. The germline gives CDR1 SGHVS, CDR2 FNYEAQ. This CDR3 comprises 16 residues. This sample is part of a study of blood T cell repertoires in COVID-19. Background on the study: The United States, Italy and Spain were the sources of the acute and convalescent COVID-19 samples.

The method was immunoSEQ multiplex PCR; TCRdb's version includes in-frame clones alone and lacks a portion of them. This table holds fewer than 150,000 clones, under 85% found once. This clonotype was obtained from a human donor in a cohort sampled during active COVID-19. This chain uses TRBV7-6 with TRBJ2-1; 11 bases are a match to TRBD1. The material sequenced was peripheral blood. The CDR3 is CASSSFPGQGENEQFF. CDR3 DNA sequence: TGTGCCAGCAGCTCGTTTCCGGGACAGGGGGAGAATGAGCAGTTCTTC.